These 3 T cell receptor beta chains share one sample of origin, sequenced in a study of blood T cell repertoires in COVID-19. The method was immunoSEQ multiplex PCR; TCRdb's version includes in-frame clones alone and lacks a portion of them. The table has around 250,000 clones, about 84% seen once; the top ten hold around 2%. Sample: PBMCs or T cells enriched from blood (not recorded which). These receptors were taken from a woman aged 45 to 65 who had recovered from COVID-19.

The CDR3 DNA sequence: TGTGCCTGGAGTGTGATCGGGATTAATCAGCCCCAGCATTTT. Residues: CAWSVIGINQPQHF. The chain carries TRBV30 and TRBJ1-5; no reliable D call. Germline V gene data show CDR1 as GTSNPN and CDR2 as SVGIG (reference sequence). There are 14 residues in the CDR3. With 0 bases removed from V and 4 bases from J, the gap between germline ends came to 10 bases.

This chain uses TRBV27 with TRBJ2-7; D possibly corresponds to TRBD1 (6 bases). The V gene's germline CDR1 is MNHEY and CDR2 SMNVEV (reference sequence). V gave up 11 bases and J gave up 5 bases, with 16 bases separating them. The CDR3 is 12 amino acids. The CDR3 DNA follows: TGTGCCGCTGGCAGGGGATCCCACGAGCAGTACTTC. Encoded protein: CAAGRGSHEQYF.

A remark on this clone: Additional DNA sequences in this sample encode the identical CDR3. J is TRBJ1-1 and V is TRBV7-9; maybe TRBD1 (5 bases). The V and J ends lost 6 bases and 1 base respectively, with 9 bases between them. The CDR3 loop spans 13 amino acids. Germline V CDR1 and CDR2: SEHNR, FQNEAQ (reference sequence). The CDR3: CASSLTGNTEAFF. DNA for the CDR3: TGTGCCAGCAGTCTCACAGGGAACACTGAAGCTTTCTTT.